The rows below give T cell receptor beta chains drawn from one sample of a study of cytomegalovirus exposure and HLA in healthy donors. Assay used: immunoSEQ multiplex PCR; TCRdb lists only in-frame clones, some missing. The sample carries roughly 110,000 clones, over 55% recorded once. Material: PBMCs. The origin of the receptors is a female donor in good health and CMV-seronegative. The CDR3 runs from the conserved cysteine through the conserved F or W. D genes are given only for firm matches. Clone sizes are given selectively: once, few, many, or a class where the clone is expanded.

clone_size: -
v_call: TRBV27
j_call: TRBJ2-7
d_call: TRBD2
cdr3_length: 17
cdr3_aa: CASSLSAGLAVSYEQYF
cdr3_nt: TGTGCCAGCAGTTTATCGGCGGGACTAGCGGTCTCCTACGAGCAGTACTTC

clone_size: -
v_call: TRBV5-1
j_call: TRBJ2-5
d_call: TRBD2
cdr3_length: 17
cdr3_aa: CASSSVLGRGNQETQYF
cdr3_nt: TGCGCCAGCAGCTCCGTTCTGGGGCGGGGGAACCAAGAGACCCAGTACTTC

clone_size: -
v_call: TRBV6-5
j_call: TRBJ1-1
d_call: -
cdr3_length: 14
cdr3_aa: CASSYSDTNTEAFF
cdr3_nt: TGTGCCAGCAGTTACTCCGACACGAACACTGAAGCTTTCTTT

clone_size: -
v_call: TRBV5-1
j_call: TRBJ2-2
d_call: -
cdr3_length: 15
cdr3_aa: CASSLAPAGAGELFF
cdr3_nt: TGCGCCAGCAGCTTGGCCCCTGCGGGCGCCGGGGAGCTGTTTTTT

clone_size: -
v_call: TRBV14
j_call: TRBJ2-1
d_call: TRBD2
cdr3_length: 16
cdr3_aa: CASSAPGLALYNEQFF
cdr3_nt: TGTGCCAGCAGCGCTCCGGGACTAGCGCTGTACAATGAGCAGTTCTTC

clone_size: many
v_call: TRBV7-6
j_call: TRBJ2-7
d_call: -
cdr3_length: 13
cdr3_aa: CASSFRDTYEQYF
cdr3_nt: TGTGCCAGCAGTTTCCGGGATACCTACGAGCAGTACTTC

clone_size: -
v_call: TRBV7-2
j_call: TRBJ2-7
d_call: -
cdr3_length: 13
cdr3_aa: CASSFSDSYEQYF
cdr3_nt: TGTGCCAGCAGCTTTAGCGACTCCTACGAGCAGTACTTC

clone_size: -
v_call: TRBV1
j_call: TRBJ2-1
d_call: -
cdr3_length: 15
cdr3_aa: CTSSPLVNFYNEQFF
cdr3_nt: TGCACCAGCAGCCCATTAGTTAACTTCTACAATGAGCAGTTCTTC

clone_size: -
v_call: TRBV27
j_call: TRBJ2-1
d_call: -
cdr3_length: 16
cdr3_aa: CASSLPGTSSYNEQFF
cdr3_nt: TGTGCCAGCAGTTTACCCGGGACAAGCTCCTACAATGAGCAGTTCTTC

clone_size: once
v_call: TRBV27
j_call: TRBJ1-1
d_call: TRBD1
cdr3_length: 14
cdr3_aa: CASSLTGRSDEAFF
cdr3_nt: TGTGCCAGCAGCCTGACAGGGCGGTCGGATGAAGCTTTCTTT

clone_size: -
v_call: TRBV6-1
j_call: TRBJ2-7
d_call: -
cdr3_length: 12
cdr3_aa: CASSRGSYEQYF
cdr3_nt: TGTGCCAGTTCCAGGGGCTCCTACGAGCAGTACTTC

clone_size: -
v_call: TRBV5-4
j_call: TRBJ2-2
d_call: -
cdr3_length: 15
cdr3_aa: CASSLRGSDTGELFF
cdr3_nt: TGTGCCAGCAGCTTGAGAGGTTCGGACACCGGGGAGCTGTTTTTT

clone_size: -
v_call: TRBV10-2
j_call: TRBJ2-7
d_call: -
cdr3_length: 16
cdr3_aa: CASSRSSSGPSYEQYF
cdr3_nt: TGCGCCAGCAGCCGCAGTAGCAGCGGACCATCCTACGAGCAGTACTTC

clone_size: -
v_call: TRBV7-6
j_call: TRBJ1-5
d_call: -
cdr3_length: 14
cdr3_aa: CASSLGGLNQPQHF
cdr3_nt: TGTGCCAGCAGCTTAGGGGGGCTTAATCAGCCCCAGCATTTT

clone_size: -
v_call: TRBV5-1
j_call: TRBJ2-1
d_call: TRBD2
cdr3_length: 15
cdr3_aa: CASSVGLAVYNEQFF
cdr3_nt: TGCGCCAGCAGCGTGGGACTAGCGGTCTACAATGAGCAGTTCTTC

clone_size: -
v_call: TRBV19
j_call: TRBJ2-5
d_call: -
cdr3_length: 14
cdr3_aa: CASKGGTAQETQYF
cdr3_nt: TGTGCCAGTAAAGGAGGGACAGCCCAAGAGACCCAGTACTTC

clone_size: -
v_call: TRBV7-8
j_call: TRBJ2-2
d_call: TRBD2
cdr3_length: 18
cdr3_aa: CASSLFSWTSANTGELFF
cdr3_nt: TGTGCCAGCAGCTTATTCTCCTGGACTAGCGCGAACACCGGGGAGCTGTTTTTT

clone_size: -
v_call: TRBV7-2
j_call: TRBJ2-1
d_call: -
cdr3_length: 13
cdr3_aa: CASSLGRSVEQFF
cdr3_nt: TGTGCCAGCAGCTTAGGTAGGAGCGTGGAGCAGTTCTTC

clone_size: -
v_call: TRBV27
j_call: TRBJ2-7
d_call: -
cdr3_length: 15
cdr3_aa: CASSRLGAWDYEQYF
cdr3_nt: TGTGCCAGCAGTCGCTTGGGGGCCTGGGACTACGAGCAGTACTTC

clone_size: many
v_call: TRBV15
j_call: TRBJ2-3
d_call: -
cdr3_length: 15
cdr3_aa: CATSRVGGAADTQYF
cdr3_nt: TGTGCCACCAGCAGAGTTGGCGGGGCCGCCGATACGCAGTATTTT

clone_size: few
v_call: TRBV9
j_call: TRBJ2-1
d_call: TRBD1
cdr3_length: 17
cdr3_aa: CASSAAEGTGAYNEQFF
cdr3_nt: TGTGCCAGCAGCGCCGCAGAGGGGACAGGGGCCTACAATGAGCAGTTCTTC

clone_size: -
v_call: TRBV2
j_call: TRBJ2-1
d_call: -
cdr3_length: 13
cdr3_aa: CASTERSYNEQFF
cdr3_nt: TGTGCCAGCACGGAGCGTTCCTACAATGAGCAGTTCTTC

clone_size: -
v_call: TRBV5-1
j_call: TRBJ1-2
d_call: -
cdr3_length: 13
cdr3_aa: CASSFWRDYGYTF
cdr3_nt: TGCGCCAGCAGCTTCTGGCGGGACTATGGCTACACCTTC

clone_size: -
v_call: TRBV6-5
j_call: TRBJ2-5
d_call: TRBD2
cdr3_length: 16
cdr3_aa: CASSYSGDYPRWAQYF
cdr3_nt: TGTGCCAGCAGTTACTCGGGGGACTACCCTCGGTGGGCCCAGTACTTC

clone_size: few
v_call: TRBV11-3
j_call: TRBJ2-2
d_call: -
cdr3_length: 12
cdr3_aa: CASSLNTGELFF
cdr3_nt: TGTGCCAGCAGCCTGAACACCGGGGAGCTGTTTTTT

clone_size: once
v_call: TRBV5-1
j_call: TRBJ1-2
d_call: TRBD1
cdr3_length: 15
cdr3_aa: CASTLGQGFGYGYTF
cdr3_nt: TGCGCCAGCACCCTGGGACAGGGGTTTGGCTATGGCTACACCTTC